The 22 T cell receptor beta chains listed next were all sequenced from one sample in a study of T cell clonotyping in hematopoietic cell transplantation. The protocol was immunoSEQ multiplex PCR, while the TCRdb copy is restricted to in-frame clones and leaves out a portion. The sample consists of tens of thousands of clones, less than 96% of them appearing once. Time point meaning: recipient sample about 28 days before transplant, after cytoreduction. Here the sequenced sample was peripheral blood mononuclear cells, taken before stem cell transplant. The receptor set was obtained from a woman aged 45-60 years with acute myeloid leukemia. Some clones in this sample may be carry-over from other donors' samples.

The V gene is TRBV5-4, the J gene TRBJ1-2; D gene unclear. Germline V CDR1 and CDR2: SGHNT, YYREEE (reference sequence). The CDR3 is 12 amino acids. Trimming took off 4 bases at V and 8 bases at J, with 12 bases between the two ends. CDR3 DNA: TGTGCCAGCAGCGTGACAAGGAACGGCTACACCTTC. The encoded protein is CASSVTRNGYTF.

The chain combines TRBV7-2 with TRBJ2-7; D remains unclear. The germline V gene has CDR1 SGHTA and CDR2 FQGNSA. The CDR3 runs to 12 residues. V shed 4 bases and J shed 3 bases, with 7 bases lying between them. The CDR3 coding sequence is TGTGCCAGCAGCTACTCGGGCTACGAGCAGTACTTC. Translation gives CASSYSGYEQYF.

The genes are TRBV4-1 and TRBJ2-1; D remains ambiguous. The CDR3 consists of 14 residues. Germline V CDR1 and CDR2: MGHRA, YSYEKL. V was trimmed by 2 bases and J by 2 bases, leaving 7 bases between them. CDR3 nucleotide sequence: TGCGCCAGCAGCCAACGGGCACCCTACAATGAGCAGTTCTTC. Translating gives CASSQRAPYNEQFF.

The genes are TRBV4-2 and TRBJ1-1; D might be TRBD1 (5 bases). Trimming stripped 2 bases from V and 7 bases from J, with 17 bases between. The CDR3 has 15 amino acids. Germline V lookup: CDR1 LGHNA, CDR2 YNFKEQ. CDR3 coding DNA: TGTGCCAGCAGCCAACAACGACATGGGGGGATTGAAGCTTTCTTT. This sequence encodes CASSQQRHGGIEAFF.

The chain is built from TRBV19 and TRBJ1-1; TRBD1 matches 7 bases. CDR3 length: 13 amino acids. Germline CDR1 LNHDA, CDR2 SQIVND (reference sequence). Germline trimming cut 6 bases from V and 2 bases from J; bases unmatched to any gene: 3. The DNA of the CDR3 is TGTGCCAGTAGATCAGGGGGAAACACTGAAGCTTTCTTT. This translates into CASRSGGNTEAFF.

This chain uses TRBV6-1 with TRBJ1-5; perhaps TRBD1 as D (6 bases). The CDR3 is made up of 14 amino acids. V lost 2 bases and J 9 bases, leaving 14 bases between the germline ends. Germline V CDR1 and CDR2: MNHNS, SASEGT. This CDR3 is CASSEQGQNWPQHF. As DNA, the CDR3 is TGTGCCAGCAGTGAACAGGGGCAAAACTGGCCCCAGCATTTT.

The chain employs TRBV5-1 and TRBJ1-5; TRBD1 matches 7 bases. CDR3 length equals 19 residues. Per the germline V gene, CDR1 is SGHRS and CDR2 is YFSETQ. Unmatched junction bases numbered 15, after V lost 1 base and J lost 2 bases. The CDR3 here is CASSLRGQITGWGNQPQHF. In DNA, the CDR3 is TGCGCCAGCAGCTTGAGGGGACAGATCACGGGCTGGGGCAATCAGCCCCAGCATTTT.

The V call is TRBV6-1, the J call TRBJ1-6, with D tentatively TRBD1 (5 bases). Looked up from germline, CDR1 is MNHNS and CDR2 is SASEGT. With 2 bases removed from V and 9 bases from J, the gap between germline ends came to 8 bases. The CDR3 has 13 amino acids. CDR3 region: CASSEFGGSPLHF. For the CDR3, the DNA is TGTGCCAGCAGTGAATTCGGGGGTTCACCCCTCCACTTT.

This clone was seen only once. The V gene is TRBV30, the J gene TRBJ1-4; TRBD1 aligns across 7 bases. The trim removed 2 bases at V and 0 bases at J, leaving 9 bases unmatched. This CDR3 contains 17 residues. CDR1 and CDR2 (germline): GTSNPN, SVGIG (reference sequence). The CDR3 DNA is TGTGCCTGGAGTAATCGACAGGGACCCGCAACTAATGAAAAACTGTTTTTT. Translated, it gives CAWSNRQGPATNEKLFF.

The V gene is TRBV19, the J gene TRBJ2-2; D unresolved. Germline CDR1 and CDR2: LNHDA and SQIVND (reference sequence). V dropped 2 bases and J dropped 6 bases, with 4 bases sitting between them. The CDR3 totals 12 residues. The CDR3 here is CASSIQSGELFF. The CDR3 DNA is TGTGCCAGTAGTATACAATCCGGGGAGCTGTTTTTT.

The chain recombines TRBV5-7 with TRBJ2-6; D not certain. TRBV5-7 is an open reading frame whose function is uncertain. V lost 1 base, J lost 2 bases, and 7 bases lay in between. CDR3 length equals 15 residues. In DNA, the CDR3 is TGTGCCAGCAGCTTGAGTCGGGCTGGGGCCAACGTCCTGACTTTC. It codes for CASSLSRAGANVLTF.

This rearrangement joins TRBV19 to TRBJ2-5; a weak D match, TRBD1 (6 bases). Germline CDR1 is LNHDA and CDR2 is SQIVND (reference sequence). Trimming pared 2 bases from V and 4 bases from J, leaving 8 bases between. The length of the CDR3 is 13 residues. CDR3 nucleotide sequence: TGTGCCAGTAGTATACAGGGGAGAGAGACCCAGTACTTC. It yields the protein CASSIQGRETQYF.

This chain connects TRBV14 to TRBJ2-7, with 8 bases lining up with TRBD1. CDR1 and CDR2 (germline): SGHDN, FVKESK. This CDR3 has 14 amino acids. V lost 1 base to trimming and J lost 7 bases; unmatched junction nucleotides: 6. The CDR3 DNA follows: TGTGCCAGCAGCCAAGTGACAGGGGTATTGGAGCAGTACTTC. Translating gives CASSQVTGVLEQYF.

This clone appeared a single time. The chain is built from TRBV2 and TRBJ1-1; D is uncertain. The CDR3 has 11 residues. In germline, CDR1 is SNHLY, CDR2 FYNNEI. CDR3 in DNA: TGTGCAGACCGATTGAACACTGAAGCTTTCTTT. Translating gives CADRLNTEAFF.

J is TRBJ2-2 and V is TRBV7-9, with D tentatively TRBD1 (7 bases). The CDR3 loop spans 14 amino acids. Trimming cost V 5 bases and J 8 bases, with 15 bases left between them. Germline lookup yields CDR1 SEHNR and CDR2 FQNEAQ (reference sequence). The CDR3 DNA sequence: TGTGCCAGCAGCCCCCAGGGGGAGGCTGGGGAGCTGTTTTTT. Translation: CASSPQGEAGELFF.

In its sample, this clone was seen once. The V call is TRBV2, the J call TRBJ2-1; D call uncertain. CDR3 length equals 13 residues. V dropped 7 bases and J dropped 0 bases, with 7 bases sitting between them. From germline, CDR1 is SNHLY and CDR2 FYNNEI. The CDR3 coding sequence is TGTGCCAGCATTCCTTACTCCTACAATGAGCAGTTCTTC. Encoded protein: CASIPYSYNEQFF.

The chain uses TRBV4-2 and TRBJ1-2, with D tentatively TRBD1 (6 bases). Germline CDR1 is LGHNA and CDR2 is YNFKEQ. V lost 0 bases and J 5 bases, leaving 16 bases between the germline ends. This CDR3 spans 16 amino acids. CDR3 DNA: TGTGCCAGCAGCCAAGATCTCAGGACAGTAAATTATGGCTACACCTTC. It codes for CASSQDLRTVNYGYTF.

CDR3 nucleotides: TGTGCCAGCAGCTTTGTAGCTGAAGCTTTCTTT. It encodes CASSFVAEAFF. The rearrangement links TRBV5-8 to TRBJ1-1, with D unresolved. Germline V gene sequence: CDR1 SGHTS, CDR2 YDEGEE. The V end was cut by 2 bases, the J end by 6 bases, with 5 bases between. There are 11 residues in the CDR3.

This chain connects TRBV19 to TRBJ1-6, with D possibly TRBD1 on 6 matching bases. With 3 bases removed from V and 6 bases from J, the gap between germline ends came to 12 bases. Germline-derived CDR1 and CDR2 are LNHDA and SQIVND (reference sequence). The CDR3 consists of 15 residues. The CDR3 here is CASSIGTGFNSPLHF. As DNA, the CDR3 is TGTGCCAGTAGTATTGGAACAGGGTTTAATTCACCCCTCCACTTT.

This clone showed up just once. The chain combines TRBV30 with TRBJ1-5, with a weak D call TRBD1 (6 bases). The CDR3 covers 14 residues. Germline CDR1 and CDR2: GTSNPN and SVGIG (reference sequence). V lost 2 bases to trimming and J lost 2 bases, with 10 bases between them. The CDR3 region is CAWSKQGGNQPQHF. DNA for the CDR3: TGTGCCTGGAGTAAACAGGGTGGCAATCAGCCCCAGCATTTT. The whole variable domain, remainder taken from reference TRBV30 and TRBJ1-5, is SQTIHQWPATLVQPVGSPLSLECTVEGTSNPNLYWYRQAAGRGLQLLFYSVGIGQISSEVPQNLSASRPQDRQFILSSKKLLLSDSGFYLCAWSKQGGNQPQHFGDGTRLSIL.

V and J are TRBV14 and TRBJ1-3; D gene uncertain. V lost 0 bases to trimming and J lost 4 bases, with 4 bases between them. The CDR3 totals 13 residues. Germline-derived CDR1 and CDR2 are SGHDN and FVKESK. The CDR3 DNA reads as TGTGCCAGCAGCCAAGATTTAGGAAACACCATATATTTT. Translation gives CASSQDLGNTIYF.

The rearrangement uses TRBV6-1 and TRBJ2-3, with D tentatively TRBD2 (5 bases). The CDR3 has 12 residues. Trimming shortened V by 7 bases and J by 2 bases, and 7 bases separated the two germline ends. Germline CDR1 reads MNHNS; CDR2 reads SASEGT. The CDR3 region has the DNA TGTGCCAGCACGAGGGACACAGATACGCAGTATTTT. It encodes CASTRDTDTQYF.